The clone carrying this T cell receptor (beta chain) was observed once. What it recognizes is unknown. Some clones are missing from TCRdb's copy, which holds only in-frame ones; the method was immunoSEQ multiplex PCR. The data contain over 60,000 clones, around 87% of them singletons. The data were taken from a study of radiotherapy plus CTLA-4 blockade in lung cancer. Across the whole study: Of all patients, more than 15% responded objectively and 31% showed disease control.

From germline, CDR1 is SGHDT and CDR2 YYEEEE. The CDR3 extends over 13 amino acids. V was cut by 0 bases and J by 7 bases, with 8 bases left in between. Study-level points and caveats: Radiotherapy with ipilimumab was followed by blood expansion of tumor-derived clones. Per reports, early blood T cell clone dynamics, plus interferon-beta, forecast response most strongly.

This TCR was recovered from a human donor with non-small cell lung cancer that progressed on radiotherapy plus ipilimumab. The rearrangement joins TRBV5-6 to TRBJ2-1, with D uncertain. Specimen: peripheral blood, collected from a patient treated with radiotherapy plus ipilimumab. The CDR3 loop reads CASSLEHLNEQFF. For the CDR3, the DNA is TGTGCCAGCAGCTTGGAACACCTTAATGAGCAGTTCTTC. Based on the CDR3 plus reference TRBV5-6 and TRBJ2-1, the full variable domain is DAGVTQSPTHLIKTRGQQVTLRCSPKSGHDTVSWYQQALGQGPQFIFQYYEEEERQRGNFPDRFSGHQFPNYSSELNVNALLLGDSALYLCASSLEHLNEQFFGPGTRLTVL.